The T cell receptor (beta chain) described here comes from a study of T cells expressing NK-cell markers. Study overall: One of eight sequenced donors was HCMV-seronegative; the other seven were seropositive.

The authors generated TCR beta cDNA through 5'RACE template switching with UMIs. Each CDR3 protein gets one entry in TCRdb, which reprocessed the 5' RACE reads and gives no DNA. This table holds 400,000 to 550,000 distinct CDR3 sequences. Source material: blood T cells: a sorted CD56 or NKG2C T cell subset, CD4+ or CD8+ T cells, or bulk PBMC T cells (not recorded which). The clonotype comes from a woman aged 18 to 69 in good health.

CDR3 residues: CSAIVPTNEKLFF. The chain joins TRBV20-1 to TRBJ1-4. The CDR3 extends over 13 amino acids. Germline V gene data show CDR1 as DFQATT and CDR2 as SNEGSKA (reference sequence).